These 32 T cell receptor beta chains came from one sample sequenced in a study of T-cell reconstitution after alpha-beta-depleted transplantation in children. A TCRbeta library incorporating unique molecular identifiers was prepared. One entry per CDR3 protein results from TCRdb running MiXCR on the PCR reads. The sample holds hundreds of thousands of distinct CDR3 sequences, 13% seen once. The source material was PBMCs, mostly from graft donor cells, sampled 360 days after TCRalphabeta/CD19-depleted stem cell transplant. The receptors here all came from a male patient aged 10-17 years who had a stem cell transplant for acute myeloid leukemia, so the T cells may come from the graft donor.

Many counts were recorded for this clonotype. The chain employs TRBV9 and TRBJ2-1; D not resolved. Looked up from germline, CDR1 is SGDLS and CDR2 is YYNGEE. The CDR3 spans 14 residues. The ends were cut back, 4 bases at V and 5 bases at J, with 13 bases in the middle. The CDR3 here is CASSPAPGDNEQFF. The DNA of the CDR3 is TGTGCCAGCAGCCCCGCCCCCGGAGACAATGAGCAGTTCTTC.

This clonotype was picked up a small number of times. The gene calls are TRBV5-1 and TRBJ2-5; D is undetermined. The CDR3 is 15 residues long. The germline gives CDR1 SGHRS, CDR2 YFSETQ. The germline V and J ends were trimmed by 4 bases and 2 bases, with 15 bases remaining between them. The CDR3 loop is CASSPDPAAQETQYF. The DNA of the CDR3 is TGCGCCAGCAGCCCCGACCCGGCAGCACAAGAGACCCAGTACTTC.

The chain recombines TRBV29-1 with TRBJ2-3; D ambiguous. CDR3 size: 15 residues. V was trimmed by 0 bases and J by 0 bases, leaving 10 bases between them. Germline CDR1 is SQVTM and CDR2 is ANQGSEA. The DNA for the CDR3 is TGCAGCGTTGAAGATCGGGTGATTAGCACAGATACGCAGTATTTT. Its protein product is CSVEDRVISTDTQYF.

This clonotype was picked up a small number of times. The rearrangement joins TRBV5-1 to TRBJ2-7; maybe TRBD1 (5 bases). The ends were cut back, 2 bases at V and 3 bases at J, with 15 bases in the middle. Germline CDR1 and CDR2: SGHRS and YFSETQ. This CDR3 has 15 residues. Here the CDR3 DNA reads TGCGCCAGCAGCTTTTTGCTAGGGGAAGTCTACGAGCAGTACTTC. Protein sequence: CASSFLLGEVYEQYF.

Ten or more counts support this clonotype. The gene calls are TRBV5-1 and TRBJ1-4; no clear D. Trimming shortened V by 1 base and J by 3 bases, and 13 bases separated the two germline ends. CDR1 and CDR2 (germline): SGHRS, YFSETQ. The CDR3 runs to 16 residues. The DNA for the CDR3 is TGCGCCAGCAGCTTGATAATGGGGAGATCTAATGAAAAACTGTTTTTT. It codes for CASSLIMGRSNEKLFF.

This clonotype has a handful of counts. This chain uses TRBV29-1 with TRBJ2-7; D tentatively reads TRBD1 or TRBD2 (6 bases each). CDR3 length equals 14 residues. Germline lookup yields CDR1 SQVTM and CDR2 ANQGSEA. V was trimmed by 5 bases and J by 2 bases, leaving 16 bases between them. The DNA for the CDR3 is TGCAGCGTTCAACGGGGGACAACCACCTACGAGCAGTACTTC. It codes for CSVQRGTTTYEQYF.

This sequence joins TRBV7-9 and TRBJ2-7; 11 bases map to TRBD2. The CDR3 is made up of 18 amino acids. Per germline, CDR1 SEHNR and CDR2 FQNEAQ (reference sequence). Germline trimming cut 1 base from V and 5 bases from J; bases unmatched to any gene: 13. The CDR3 here is CASSLDGLAGGPRNEQYF. Written as DNA, the CDR3 is TGTGCCAGCAGCTTAGATGGGCTAGCGGGAGGTCCTCGCAACGAGCAGTACTTC.

This clonotype was picked up a small number of times. The CDR3 here is CASSLALGDFQYF. CDR3 DNA sequence: TGTGCCAGCAGCTTAGCTTTGGGGGATTTTCAGTACTTC. The chain joins TRBV7-3 to TRBJ2-4; the D call may be TRBD1 or TRBD2 (5 bases each). Germline V gene lookup returns CDR1 SGHTA and CDR2 FQGTGA. V shed 2 bases and J shed 11 bases, with 13 bases lying between them. The CDR3 totals 13 residues.

This clonotype was found a few times. The rearrangement joins TRBV5-1 to TRBJ2-2; D could derive from TRBD1 or TRBD2 (5 bases each). The CDR3 spans 15 residues. CDR1 and CDR2 from the germline V gene are SGHRS and YFSETQ. The V gene lost 4 bases and the J gene lost 4 bases, with 14 bases spanning the gap. The CDR3, as DNA: TGCGCCAGCAGCGCCGGGACCCCCAGCACCGGGGAGCTGTTTTTT. Its protein product is CASSAGTPSTGELFF. Variable domain in full (rest from reference TRBV5-1 and TRBJ2-2): KAGVTQTPRYLIKTRGQQVTLSCSPISGHRSVSWYQQTPGQGLQFLFEYFSETQRNKGNFPGRFSGRQFSNSRSEMNVSTLELGDSALYLCASSAGTPSTGELFFGEGSRLTVL.

The CDR3: CATSGRSSYNEQFF. In DNA form, the CDR3 reads TGTGCCACCAGTGGGCGTAGCTCCTACAATGAGCAGTTCTTC. The genes are TRBV24-1 and TRBJ2-1; D remains unclear. V lost 5 bases to trimming and J lost 0 bases, with 7 bases between them. This CDR3 comprises 14 residues. From germline, CDR1 is KGHDR and CDR2 SFDVKD.

The chain uses TRBV28 and TRBJ2-5; D is perhaps TRBD2 (8 bases). The CDR3 runs 17 residues. V was pared by 5 bases and J by 1 base, with 20 bases between. The V gene's germline CDR1 is MDHEN and CDR2 SYDVKM. The CDR3 DNA sequence: TGTGCCAGCAGTCGGGAGGGGGCGCGGGGCCCCCAAGAGACCCAGTACTTC. It specifies CASSREGARGPQETQYF.

With regard to this clonotype: At one end, the junction sequence differs from germline, possibly due to a read error. V and J are TRBV4-2 and TRBJ1-1, with D hard to call. There are 15 residues in the CDR3. Germline V gene data show CDR1 as LGHNA and CDR2 as YNFKEQ. CDR3 region: CASTQGYALDTEAFF. The DNA of the CDR3 is TGTGCCAGCACCCAAGGGTATGCTTTAGACACTGAAGCTTTCTTT.

The chain recombines TRBV7-3 with TRBJ2-3; D is unresolved. CDR1 is SGHTA, CDR2 FQGTGA, per germline. This CDR3 is built from 11 residues. Trimming shortened V by 7 bases and J by 4 bases, and 6 bases separated the two germline ends. CDR3 bases: TGTGCCAGCACACGGGCAGATACGCAGTATTTT. Its translation: CASTRADTQYF.

This clonotype was detected a few times. This chain joins TRBV28 and TRBJ2-5, with D perhaps TRBD1 (6 bases). The germline gives CDR1 MDHEN, CDR2 SYDVKM. This CDR3 contains 15 residues. The V end was cut by 3 bases, the J end by 5 bases, with 16 bases between. The CDR3 nucleotides are TGTGCCAGCAGTTTTCTGGGGGCGAGTTCGGAGACCCAGTACTTC. Translating gives CASSFLGASSETQYF. Together with reference TRBV28 and TRBJ2-5, the CDR3 gives the full variable domain: DVKVTQSSRYLVKRTGEKVFLECVQDMDHENMFWYRQDPGLGLRLIYFSYDVKMKEKGDIPEGYSVSREKKERFSLILESASTNQTSMYLCASSFLGASSETQYFGPGTRLLVL.

This clonotype came up a few times. V is TRBV11-2 and J is TRBJ2-2; TRBD2 aligns across 7 bases. The CDR3 is made up of 17 amino acids. V lost 7 bases, J lost 6 bases, and 17 bases stayed unmatched. Per the germline V gene, CDR1 is SGHAT and CDR2 is FQNNGV. CDR3 in DNA: TGTGCCAGCACCGTGGAGCCAGTCTCAGCGGGACCCGGGGAGCTGTTTTTT. Translation: CASTVEPVSAGPGELFF. Together with reference TRBV11-2 and TRBJ2-2, the CDR3 gives the full variable domain: EAGVAQSPRYKIIEKRQSVAFWCNPISGHATLYWYQQILGQGPKLLIQFQNNGVVDDSQLPKDRFSAERLKGVDSTLKIQPAKLEDSAVYLCASTVEPVSAGPGELFFGEGSRLTVL.

This clonotype was counted between two and nine times. The chain links TRBV29-1 to TRBJ2-2, with TRBD2 matching 10 bases. The V segment lost 6 bases and the J segment 4 bases; nucleotides outside the gene matches: 5. The CDR3 spans 14 residues. Germline loops: CDR1 SQVTM, CDR2 ANQGSEA. The DNA for the CDR3 is TGCAGCGTCGTAGCGGGAGGTGGCACCGGGGAGCTGTTTTTT. Its translation is CSVVAGGGTGELFF.

The chain combines TRBV24-1 with TRBJ2-3; D is possibly TRBD1 or TRBD2 (5 bases each). This CDR3 spans 16 amino acids. V was trimmed by 3 bases and J by 0 bases, leaving 12 bases between them. Germline lookup yields CDR1 KGHDR and CDR2 SFDVKD. Here the CDR3 DNA reads TGTGCCACCAGTGATCCGCCCCGGGACAGCACAGATACGCAGTATTTT. Its translation is CATSDPPRDSTDTQYF.

A few counts support this clonotype. The chain links TRBV5-1 to TRBJ2-7; D might be TRBD2 (6 bases). The CDR3 extends over 14 amino acids. CDR1 is SGHRS, CDR2 YFSETQ, per germline. Trimming took off 4 bases at V and 2 bases at J, with 13 bases between the two ends. In nucleotides, the CDR3 is TGCGCCAGCAGCCAGCGGAGGGTTCCCTACGAGCAGTACTTC. It translates to CASSQRRVPYEQYF.

This clonotype was seen a handful of times. CDR3 loop: CSVFLAGDKSQETQYF. As DNA, the CDR3 is TGCAGCGTTTTTTTAGCGGGAGATAAATCCCAAGAGACCCAGTACTTC. The chain is built from TRBV29-1 and TRBJ2-5; TRBD2 matches at 9 bases. V was clipped by 5 bases and J by 1 base; unmatched bases: 11. The CDR3 covers 16 residues. Germline loops: CDR1 SQVTM, CDR2 ANQGSEA.

The chain employs TRBV5-1 and TRBJ2-2; D is undetermined. The CDR3 extends over 17 amino acids. Trimming pared 4 bases from V and 3 bases from J, leaving 19 bases between. The germline CDR1 and CDR2 sequences are SGHRS and YFSETQ. CDR3: CASSQPPPRRDTGELFF. As DNA, the CDR3 is TGCGCCAGCAGCCAACCTCCCCCTAGACGGGACACCGGGGAGCTGTTTTTT.

This clonotype was picked up many times. The chain uses TRBV4-2 and TRBJ2-7; D tentatively fits TRBD1 or TRBD2 (5 bases each). This CDR3 has 16 amino acids. CDR1 LGHNA and CDR2 YNFKEQ come from the germline V gene. V lost 3 bases, J lost 2 bases, and 17 bases lay in between. The CDR3 loop reads CASSHSPIGAAYEQYF. CDR3 in DNA: TGTGCCAGCAGCCACTCTCCTATCGGGGCGGCCTACGAGCAGTACTTC.

This clonotype showed up just a few times. J is TRBJ2-7 and V is TRBV7-9; D uncertain. Germline CDR1 SEHNR, CDR2 FQNEAQ (reference sequence). The V and J ends lost 5 bases and 6 bases respectively, with 17 bases between them. The CDR3 runs 14 residues. The CDR3: CASSLGALVGEQYF. DNA for the CDR3: TGTGCCAGCAGCCTCGGCGCCCTAGTCGGCGAGCAGTACTTC.

The V call is TRBV18, the J call TRBJ1-2; D is ambiguous. The V and J ends lost 2 bases and 6 bases respectively, with 10 bases between them. CDR3 length equals 13 residues. Germline CDR1 KGHSH, CDR2 LQKENI. CDR3: CASSPIGDHGYTF. The CDR3 region has the DNA TGTGCCAGCTCACCAATCGGGGATCATGGCTACACCTTC.

For the CDR3, the DNA is TGTGCCAGCAGTTTCGGGGGGCGGGCTGAAGCTTTCTTT. It encodes CASSFGGRAEAFF. This chain uses TRBV28 with TRBJ1-1; the D gene is possibly TRBD1 (6 bases). V was shortened by 3 bases and J by 6 bases, with 11 bases between the two germline ends. The CDR3 covers 13 residues. Germline lookup yields CDR1 MDHEN and CDR2 SYDVKM.

This clonotype appeared a few times. CDR3: CASTQRWGLALYSSYNEQFF. For the CDR3, the DNA is TGTGCCAGCACCCAAAGGTGGGGACTAGCCCTGTATAGCTCCTACAATGAGCAGTTCTTC. The chain has TRBV12-3 or TRBV12-4 and TRBJ2-1, with 9 bases aligning to TRBD2. V lost 7 bases, J lost 0 bases, and 19 bases stayed unmatched. The CDR3 contains 20 residues.

The chain carries TRBV7-2 and TRBJ1-5; 7 bases are shared with TRBD1. The CDR3 has 17 residues. Per germline, CDR1 SGHTA and CDR2 FQGNSA. V lost 3 bases and J lost 0; bases outside the gene matches: 8. The CDR3 nucleotides are TGTGCCAGCAGCTTCCGCACAGGGGCCGATAGCAATCAGCCCCAGCATTTT. This encodes CASSFRTGADSNQPQHF.

This clonotype occurred a few times. The V gene is TRBV7-2, the J gene TRBJ1-5; 9 nucleotides match TRBD1. J lost 4 bases, V lost 7 bases, and 5 bases had no gene match. The germline V gene encodes CDR1 SGHTA and CDR2 FQGNSA. The CDR3 contains 14 residues. This CDR3 reads CASTRTGENQPQHF. CDR3 DNA sequence: TGTGCCAGCACCAGGACAGGGGAAAATCAGCCCCAGCATTTT.

This clonotype occurred a few times. The gene calls are TRBV12-3 or TRBV12-4 and TRBJ2-2, with D perhaps matching TRBD1 (5 bases). Trimming removed 5 bases at V and 7 bases at J, with 8 bases between. The CDR3 spans 12 residues. CDR3 DNA: TGTGCCAGCAGTATGACAGTCGGGGAGCTGTTTTTT. Translated, it gives CASSMTVGELFF.

This clonotype was observed a few times. The chain links TRBV7-6 to TRBJ2-1, with D possibly being TRBD2 (6 bases). Germline V CDR1 and CDR2: SGHVS, FNYEAQ. The germline V and J ends were trimmed by 1 base and 6 bases, with 13 bases remaining between them. This CDR3 has 15 amino acids. The CDR3 region has the DNA TGTGCCAGCAGCTTAGGGGGATTAGCGGTCAATGAGCAGTTCTTC. Amino acids: CASSLGGLAVNEQFF.

This clonotype turned up a few times. The chain employs TRBV7-2 and TRBJ2-3; a weak D match, TRBD2 (6 bases). CDR3 length: 15 residues. CDR1 SGHTA and CDR2 FQGNSA come from the germline V gene. Trimming took 5 bases from V and 4 from J, leaving 16 bases between them. The CDR3 DNA sequence: TGTGCCAGCAGCCCTTCGGGGCTAGCGTCAGATACGCAGTATTTT. It encodes CASSPSGLASDTQYF.

Points on this clonotype: A much more abundant neighbour one base away suggests this may be a read error. The CDR3 carries no conserved terminal phenylalanine or tryptophan, so it likely arises from a read error. The CDR3 nucleotides are TGTGCCAGCAGTGAAGTAGGACGTGCCACCAATGAGCAGTTCTAC. The encoded protein is CASSEVGRATNEQFY. The chain couples TRBV2 to TRBJ2-1; D ambiguous. The CDR3 has 15 residues. Germline V gene data show CDR1 as SNHLY and CDR2 as FYNNEI. The ends were cut back, 1 base at V and 6 bases at J, with 13 bases in the middle.

This clonotype was observed a few times. The chain recombines TRBV28 with TRBJ2-1; D is undetermined. Germline V gene lookup returns CDR1 MDHEN and CDR2 SYDVKM. The CDR3 is 13 amino acids. V lost 6 bases to trimming and J lost 4 bases, with 10 bases between them. Written as DNA, the CDR3 is TGTGCCAGCAGCCCCGACTTTTACAATGAGCAGTTCTTC. Its translation is CASSPDFYNEQFF.